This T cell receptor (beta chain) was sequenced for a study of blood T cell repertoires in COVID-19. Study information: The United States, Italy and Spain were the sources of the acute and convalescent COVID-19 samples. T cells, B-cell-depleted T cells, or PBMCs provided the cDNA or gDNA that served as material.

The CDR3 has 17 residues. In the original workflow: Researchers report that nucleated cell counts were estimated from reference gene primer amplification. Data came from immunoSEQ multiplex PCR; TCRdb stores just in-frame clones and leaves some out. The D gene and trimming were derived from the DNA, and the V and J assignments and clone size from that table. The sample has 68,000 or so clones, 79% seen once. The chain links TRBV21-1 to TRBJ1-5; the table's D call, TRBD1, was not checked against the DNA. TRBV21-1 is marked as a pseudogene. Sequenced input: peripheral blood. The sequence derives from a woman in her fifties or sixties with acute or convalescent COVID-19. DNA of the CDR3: TGTGCCAGCAGCAAAACAACAGGGGGCCGGAGCAATCAGCCCCAGCATTTT. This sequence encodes CASSKTTGGRSNQPQHF.